The present TCR beta chain was sequenced within a study of a mutant IDH1 vaccine in newly diagnosed glioma (dated by TCRdb to the early 2020s). General notes on the study: Of the 32 patients who were treated, approximately 60% were male and roughly 40% were female, and the mean age was approximately 40 years. Before enrollment, patients had received standard therapy of radiotherapy alone, temozolomide alone, or radiochemotherapy with temozolomide; most received the combination. Six visits were used for peripheral blood collection: V03 (baseline), V05, V07, V10, V12 and V13. Longitudinal TCRB deep sequencing was performed for around 23 treated patients wherever samples were available for exploratory analyses. General findings and caveats noted by the study authors: PBMC samples for TCRB deep sequencing were selected based on availability. Changes in the top peripheral T cell clonotypes picked up by TCRB sequencing did not appear to be linked to pseudoprogression. Immune responses induced by the vaccine were seen in 93.3% of patients across multiple MHC alleles. The authors noted that analyses of patient blood samples could not be reproduced because of sample limitations.

Receptor libraries were prepared by the immunoSEQ multiplex PCR assay. Rearranged TCR beta chain sequences were amplified with the hsTCRB Kit following the manufacturer's protocol. Sequencing of TCRB libraries was carried out on an Illumina MiSeq. As for the original processing: The proprietary platform of the kit vendor was used for demultiplexing, trimming and gene mapping. Not all clones reach the TCRdb copy of this immuneACCESS table, which keeps in-frame sequences only. Checked studies attribute under half of the gap to unresolved V genes and leave the rest unexplained. V, J and clone size derive from that table, while D and trimming were established from the DNA sequence. The sample yields about 54,000 clones; about 82% were counted once. Under 20% of the sample is taken by the ten largest. The CDR3 spans 14 residues, from the cysteine through the phenylalanine. Of the read, only the CDR3 DNA is kept; its 42 bases are in frame from base 1. CDR1 and CDR2, per the germline V gene (reference sequence), are LNHDA and SQIVND. Cut back by 8 bases and 4 bases, the V and J ends lie 15 bases apart.

The sample's time point label, decoded: baseline, week 1 (first vaccination visit). In light of the paper, this sample's treatment or condition label describes: pre-vaccination baseline after standard-of-care therapy. All donors had newly diagnosed IDH1-mutant astrocytomas of WHO grade 3 or 4 that showed loss of nuclear ATRX. The samples were drawn from NOA16, a multicentre, single-arm, open-label phase I trial in Germany that tested a mutant IDH1 peptide vaccine in humans for the first time. Blood drawn at visit V03 was used as the baseline sample for immunogenicity testing. Genomic DNA for TCRB sequencing was extracted from EDTA blood using the DNeasy Blood and Tissue Kit. This clone occurred a few times. It lacks a known antigen. No per-base quality is available; no much larger clone lies one base away.

The material was PBMCs, obtained from a glioma patient treated with radiotherapy, temozolomide or both. The clonotype was recovered from a man aged 18 to 29 with glioma. The chain links TRBV19 with TRBJ1-5, with the D gene not clear enough to name. The CDR3 region reads CASAQDLLNQPQHF. The nucleotide sequence is given as TGTGCCAGTGCCCAGGACCTCCTAAATCAGCCCCAGCATTTT.